The clone carrying this T cell receptor beta chain was observed at least ten times. No antigen is known for it. The record originates from a study of neurological immune-mediated disorders. Findings of the study overall: Expansion of TCR clones was greatest in HTLV-1-associated myelopathy and smallest in multiple sclerosis, where it fell below that of healthy controls. Among expanded clones, no CDR3 amino acid sequences were shared across subjects, a pattern suggesting private repertoires in all groups.

Germline-derived CDR1 and CDR2 are SNHLY and FYNNEI. Trimming removed 6 bases from V and 3 bases from J, with 12 bases in between. There are 13 residues in the CDR3. The cDNA came from 5'RACE, which used 10-nucleotide random UMIs. Each sequencing run yielded over 160 million TCR-beta sequences from 15-18 subjects. One entry per CDR3 protein, called by TCRdb with MiXCR from the 5' RACE reads. The data show tens of thousands of distinct CDR3 sequences, about 13% seen once. This sequence was found in a woman in her fifties or sixties with HTLV-1-associated myelopathy (HAM/TSP). Sequencing input: PBMCs. The gene calls are TRBV2 and TRBJ2-7; possibly TRBD2 for D (6 bases). The CDR3 spells CASRILGSYEQYF. CDR3 nucleotide sequence: TGTGCCAGCAGAATCCTCGGGAGCTACGAGCAGTACTTC.